This T cell receptor (beta chain) comes out of a study of STAT3 mutations in large granular lymphocyte leukemia. At the level of the study: Roughly half the longitudinally sequenced T-LGLL patients had canonical STAT3 mutations. 40% of treated T-LGLL patients showed hematologic response to immunosuppression.

Profiled with immunoSEQ multiplex PCR; TCRdb holds only in-frame clones, not every one. The table shows about 42,000 clones, with roughly 81% occurring only once. This clone appeared a single time. The antigen is unknown. Germline CDR1 and CDR2: GTSNPN and SVGIG (reference sequence). J gave up 3 bases and V 3 bases, and 8 bases lay outside the gene matches. The CDR3 length is 15 residues. Study-level findings and limits: In some patients, a small highly pathogenic clone possibly went undetected. In several patients, dominant TCR clone burden exceeded STAT3 mutant burden. In T-cell large granular lymphocyte leukemia, about half of patients showed multiple immunodominant subclonotypes.

Sample: PBMCs. The chain combines TRBV30 with TRBJ2-7; 10 positions agree with TRBD1. This receptor was obtained from a human donor with T large granular lymphocyte leukemia. Some clones in this sample may be carry-over from other donors' samples. CDR3 nucleotides: TGTGCCTGGAGCGGTGAGACAGGGGGCTACTACGAGCAGTACTTC. As protein: CAWSGETGGYYEQYF. The variable domain in full, completed from reference TRBV30 and TRBJ2-7, reads SQTIHQWPATLVQPVGSPLSLECTVEGTSNPNLYWYRQAAGRGLQLLFYSVGIGQISSEVPQNLSASRPQDRQFILSSKKLLLSDSGFYLCAWSGETGGYYEQYFGPGTRLTVT.